This T cell receptor (beta chain) stems from a study of T-cell memory formation after mild COVID-19. TCR alpha and TCR beta cDNA libraries with sample barcodes and UMIs came from 5'RACE using constant-segment primers. TCRdb re-derived calls from the 5' RACE reads in MiXCR, one entry per CDR3 protein. The sample carries 300,000 to 400,000 distinct CDR3 sequences, about 15% recorded once. This clonotype was picked up a small number of times. Looked up from germline, CDR1 is LGHNA and CDR2 is YSLEER. With V trimmed by 0 bases and J by 5 bases, 9 bases remained unmatched. The CDR3 sequence is 16 residues long.

The receptor was isolated from a man aged 18 to 29 who had mild COVID-19 (a few samples of this study predate the infection). Cell type and time point are not known. The chain has TRBV4-3 and TRBJ1-1, with 7 bases lining up with TRBD1. Sequencing input: PBMCs or a T cell subset sorted from them (not recorded which). CDR3 residues: CASSQDRAGGKTEAFF. The CDR3 DNA follows: TGCGCCAGCAGCCAAGATAGGGCAGGGGGAAAGACTGAAGCTTTCTTT.